The subject of this entry is one TCR beta chain. This clone was counted between two and nine times. No antigen is known for it. The record has no base qualities; no much larger clone is one base away. The treatment or condition tag for this specimen amounts to: 15 to 20 received Ad26.COV2.S at low or high dose, single or two shots; about 5 received placebo; per-sample allocation not given. For vaccine and placebo recipients, repertoires were sequenced using samples collected on day 63 after the first injection. Cohort 1b enrolled roughly 25 adults aged 18-55 years at a single site in Boston, USA, between 29 July and 7 August 2020. Ad26.COV2.S was a replication-incompetent adenovirus type 26 vector expressing a prefusion-stabilized SARS-CoV-2 spike protein from the original Wuhan strain. This record comes from a study of Ad26.COV2.S vaccination and SARS-CoV-2 variants (dated by TCRdb to about 2021). Regarding the study in general: Vaccine-arm donors were drawn from COV1001, a multicentre, randomized, double-blind, placebo-controlled phase I-IIa trial of Ad26.COV2.S in healthy adults. Ad26.COV2.S was given intramuscularly at 5x10^10 or 1x10^11 viral particles, as a single shot or as two shots 56 days apart. TCRbeta repertoire sequencing was used to assess the specificity and breadth of SARS-CoV-2-reactive T cell receptors after Ad26.COV2.S vaccination. The TCR-sequenced set comprised approximately 30 samples: some 19 Ad26.COV2.S vaccine recipients, 5 placebo recipients and 8 SARS-CoV-2 convalescent individuals. Trial participants were randomized into five groups of five, in which low-dose or high-dose Ad26.COV2.S was given once or twice, or placebo was given on both occasions. Investigators did not know the trial group allocation while performing experiments and assessing outcomes.

The research as a whole found: It was noted by the authors that total T cell responses may have been underestimated by the TCR breadth and depth analyses. After vaccination, spike-specific CD8+ and CD4+ T cell responses were reported to show substantial breadth. The study lacked the statistical power to compare responses across vaccine doses or regimens. Non-spike TCR breadth was comparable between vaccine and placebo recipients, consistent with the vaccine containing only spike. Ad26.COV2.S recipients had higher spike-specific TCR breadth than placebo recipients (P = 0.0014).

TCRbeta CDR3 regions were sequenced with the immunoSEQ Assay. After extraction, genomic DNA underwent amplification by bias-controlled multiplex PCR, followed by high-throughput sequencing. For the original study's pipeline: To quantify the absolute abundance of each unique TCRbeta CDR3 region, sequences were collapsed and filtered. T cell fraction was estimated by normalizing TCRbeta template counts to usable DNA, which was measured by amplifying reference genes present in all nucleated cells. Repertoire TCRs were annotated as SARS-CoV-2-specific when V gene, CDR3 amino acid sequence and J gene were exactly matched to a known reactive TCR set. The reference SARS-CoV-2 TCR set was obtained from MIRA and was filtered for enrichment in COVID-19-positive ImmuneCODE repertoires, whereby public or cross-reactive TCRs were removed. Drawing on the MIRA antigens, annotated TCRs were analysed further at the level of specific ORF or position within ORF. Breadth was defined as the number of annotated unique rearrangements divided by the total number of unique productive rearrangements, and depth was defined as the summed frequency of the annotated unique rearrangements. Group comparisons of TCR breadth used two-sided Wilcoxon rank-sum tests. TCRdb took this table from immuneACCESS and kept in-frame rearrangements with V and J called. Such tables lack part of the clones; where checked against another copy, unresolved V genes explain under half of the gap, and the rest is unexplained. The V and J calls and clone size are taken from that table; D and trimming were inferred from the DNA. In this sample the table shows about 450,000 clones, 89% of which occur a single time. The ten largest clones take up 2.5% of the sample.

V is cut by 0 bases and J by 4 bases, and the space between the germline ends is 13 bases. CDR1 and CDR2 were assigned from the germline V gene as SGHRS and YFSETQ. The CDR3 runs 16 amino acids, cysteine and phenylalanine included. Only the CDR3 part of the read is kept: 48 bases, read in frame from the first base. The receptor comes from a person between 18 and 65 years old who received the Ad26.COV2.S COVID-19 vaccine or a placebo. Sequenced material: peripheral blood, taken in a trial of Ad26.COV2.S vaccine versus placebo. The rearranged chain carries TRBV5-1 and TRBJ2-2; TRBD2 is perhaps the D gene, given 7 matching bases. The DNA sequence follows: TGCGCCAGCAGCTTGGCCGGGGGGCGAACCACCGGGGAGCTGTTTTTT. Translated, it gives CASSLAGGRTTGELFF.